Listed here are 22 T cell receptor beta chains from one sample, sequenced in a study of cytomegalovirus exposure and HLA in healthy donors. In the PCR, 60 Vbeta and 13 Jbeta primers were used. The table came from immunoSEQ multiplex PCR; TCRdb's copy has only in-frame clones and leaves some out. The table has roughly 140,000 clones, roughly two thirds seen once. The sample taken for sequencing was PBMCs. These receptor sequences come from a human donor in good health.

The chain recombines TRBV4-1 with TRBJ2-7, with 8 bases aligning to TRBD1. CDR1 and CDR2 (germline): MGHRA, YSYEKL. V gave up 4 bases and J gave up 2 bases; unmatched junction bases: 4. The CDR3 is 14 amino acids. The CDR3 DNA sequence: TGCGCCAGCAGCCGGAGGACAGGGACCTACGAGCAGTACTTC. This encodes CASSRRTGTYEQYF.

The genes are TRBV11-2 and TRBJ2-7, with D possibly TRBD2 on 5 matching bases. Germline-derived CDR1 and CDR2 are SGHAT and FQNNGV. The V gene lost 2 bases and the J gene lost 3 bases, with 11 bases spanning the gap. The CDR3 consists of 14 residues. This CDR3 is CASSLLRAGYEQYF. Written as DNA, the CDR3 is TGTGCCAGCAGCTTACTGCGGGCCGGCTACGAGCAGTACTTC.

The rearrangement joins TRBV2 to TRBJ1-4; 7 bases line up with TRBD1. Germline CDR1 reads SNHLY; CDR2 reads FYNNEI. The CDR3 is made up of 15 amino acids. With 6 bases clipped from V and 6 bases from J, the junction kept 10 bases outside the gene matches. This chain's CDR3 is CASSESTGAHEKLFF. The DNA for the CDR3 is TGTGCCAGCAGCGAATCAACAGGGGCGCATGAAAAACTGTTTTTT.

In this sample, this clone turned up once. V is TRBV7-9 and J is TRBJ2-7, with D unresolved. Trimming pared 1 base from V and 7 bases from J, leaving 8 bases between. The germline V gene encodes CDR1 SEHNR and CDR2 FQNEAQ (reference sequence). The CDR3 runs to 12 residues. The CDR3: CASSLGSKEQYF. The DNA of the CDR3 is TGTGCCAGCAGCTTAGGTTCTAAGGAGCAGTACTTC.

The rearrangement joins TRBV10-3 to TRBJ1-1; TRBD1 matches at 10 bases. Trimming at V came to 7 bases and at J to 0 bases, leaving 5 bases not matched to a gene. The CDR3 consists of 15 residues. Looked up from germline, CDR1 is ENHRY and CDR2 is SYGVKD. CDR3 sequence (DNA): TGTGCCATCACCTCGGGACAGGGGATGAACACTGAAGCTTTCTTT. Protein: CAITSGQGMNTEAFF.

The V gene is TRBV7-2, the J gene TRBJ1-4; 7 positions match TRBD1. Germline CDR1 SGHTA, CDR2 FQGNSA. Trimming cost V 4 bases and J 3 bases; bases outside gene matches: 2. The CDR3 has 14 residues. CDR3 nucleotides: TGTGCCAGCAGCTCGACAGGGTCTAATGAAAAACTGTTTTTT. This sequence encodes CASSSTGSNEKLFF.

The chain links TRBV5-4 to TRBJ2-7; TRBD2 agrees at 16 bases. CDR1 is SGHNT, CDR2 YYREEE, per germline (reference sequence). J gave up 4 bases and V 2 bases, and 6 bases lay outside the gene matches. The CDR3 sequence is 17 residues long. The CDR3 is CASSFGTSGRATYEQYF. DNA for the CDR3: TGTGCCAGCAGCTTTGGGACTAGCGGGAGGGCCACGTACGAGCAGTACTTC.

This chain links TRBV5-8 with TRBJ2-2, with TRBD2 matching over 10 bases. The germline V gene encodes CDR1 SGHTS and CDR2 YDEGEE. The CDR3 sequence is 17 residues long. The junction had 7 bases not matched to a gene; V was cut back by 4 bases and J by 1 base. CDR3 sequence reads: CASSPRTSGMNTGELFF. CDR3 DNA: TGTGCCAGCAGCCCGCGGACTAGCGGAATGAACACCGGGGAGCTGTTTTTT.

J is TRBJ2-1 and V is TRBV28; 8 positions match TRBD2. Germline V gives CDR1 MDHEN, CDR2 SYDVKM. J lost 7 bases, V lost 3 bases, and 2 bases had no gene match. This CDR3 is 13 amino acids long. Written as DNA, the CDR3 is TGTGCCAGCAGTTTGAGCGGGAGTAATGAGCAGTTCTTC. Its protein is CASSLSGSNEQFF. The full variable domain, with the rest looked up from reference TRBV28 and TRBJ2-1, is DVKVTQSSRYLVKRTGEKVFLECVQDMDHENMFWYRQDPGLGLRLIYFSYDVKMKEKGDIPEGYSVSREKKERFSLILESASTNQTSMYLCASSLSGSNEQFFGPGTRLTVL.

This clone showed up just once. This rearrangement joins TRBV27 to TRBJ1-2; maybe TRBD1 (6 bases). V was cut by 8 bases and J by 5 bases, with 21 bases left in between. Germline V CDR1 and CDR2: MNHEY, SMNVEV (reference sequence). The CDR3 is 15 residues long. The CDR3: CASGWGGGGNYGYTF. The CDR3 DNA reads as TGTGCCAGCGGCTGGGGAGGGGGGGGAAATTATGGCTACACCTTC.

The J gene is TRBJ2-7, the V gene TRBV6-6; a possible D gene is TRBD2 (6 bases). V lost 8 bases and J 4 bases, leaving 18 bases between the germline ends. Looked up from germline, CDR1 is MNHNY and CDR2 is SVGAGI (reference sequence). The CDR3 covers 14 residues. The CDR3: CASGNGGLLYEQYF. In DNA, the CDR3 is TGTGCCAGCGGTAATGGAGGGCTGCTATACGAGCAGTACTTC.

The chain couples TRBV7-8 to TRBJ2-7; no definite D call. Germline V gene sequence: CDR1 SGHVS, CDR2 FQNEAQ. V was shortened by 5 bases and J by 0 bases, with 2 bases between the two germline ends. This CDR3 has 11 residues. The CDR3 reads CASSLSYEQYF. CDR3 bases: TGTGCCAGCAGCCTCTCCTACGAGCAGTACTTC.

This clone was detected only a few times. The chain is built from TRBV6-1 and TRBJ2-7; 7 bases are a match to TRBD1. V dropped 1 base and J dropped 5; count of bases not matched to a gene: 5. Germline V lookup: CDR1 MNHNS, CDR2 SASEGT. This CDR3 has 14 amino acids. CDR3 bases: TGTGCCAGCAGTGAAGTGACAGGGAATCACGAGCAGTACTTC. Protein: CASSEVTGNHEQYF.

The rearrangement uses TRBV5-4 and TRBJ1-2, with D perhaps TRBD1 (6 bases). Germline V gene lookup returns CDR1 SGHNT and CDR2 YYREEE (reference sequence). The germline V and J ends were trimmed by 2 bases and 2 bases, with 10 bases remaining between them. The CDR3 spans 14 residues. CDR3 amino acids: CASSLITGNYGYTF. CDR3 coding DNA: TGTGCCAGCAGCTTAATAACAGGGAACTATGGCTACACCTTC.

The chain carries TRBV6-1 and TRBJ2-5; no clear D. CDR1 is MNHNS, CDR2 SASEGT, per germline. The CDR3 is 13 residues long. The ends were cut back, 9 bases at V and 4 bases at J, with 15 bases in the middle. The CDR3 coding sequence is TGTGCCAGTAACTTTCAGGTTTCAGAGACCCAGTACTTC. Amino acids: CASNFQVSETQYF.

This clone occurred a few times. The genes are TRBV7-9 and TRBJ2-7; 7 bases fit TRBD1. Per the germline V gene, CDR1 is SEHNR and CDR2 is FQNEAQ (reference sequence). The junction had 10 bases not matched to a gene; V was cut back by 5 bases and J by 6 bases. The CDR3 consists of 14 residues. DNA of the CDR3: TGTGCCAGCAGCCATAGGACAGGTTCAGGCGAGCAGTACTTC. This encodes CASSHRTGSGEQYF.

The V call is TRBV2, the J call TRBJ1-6; D is perhaps TRBD1 (5 bases). This CDR3 region has 12 residues. Trimming pared 6 bases from V and 10 bases from J, leaving 10 bases between. CDR1 is SNHLY and CDR2 is FYNNEI in the germline V gene. CDR3 coding DNA: TGTGCCAGCAGACAGGAGGGATCACCCCTCCACTTT. Residues: CASRQEGSPLHF.

The chain is built from TRBV18 and TRBJ1-2; 8 nucleotides line up with TRBD1. The V gene end was trimmed by 6 bases and the J gene end by 2 bases; junction bases not matched to a gene: 8. Germline V CDR1 and CDR2: KGHSH, LQKENI. This CDR3 is 15 amino acids long. The CDR3 DNA reads TGTGCCAGCTCCCAAGGGACAGGAGAAAACTATGGCTACACCTTC. Translated: CASSQGTGENYGYTF.

V is TRBV5-1 and J is TRBJ1-5, with 8 bases that match TRBD1. Germline CDR1 reads SGHRS; CDR2 reads YFSETQ. The CDR3 runs to 16 residues. The V and J ends lost 0 bases and 3 bases, in that order; junction bases with no gene match: 5. The CDR3 loop is CASSLGTGRNNQPQHF. The CDR3 region has the DNA TGCGCCAGCAGCTTGGGGACAGGGAGGAACAATCAGCCCCAGCATTTT.

The rearrangement uses TRBV2 and TRBJ2-5, with D hard to call. Looked up from germline, CDR1 is SNHLY and CDR2 is FYNNEI. Trimming stripped 6 bases from V and 1 base from J, with 12 bases between. The CDR3 loop spans 14 amino acids. DNA for the CDR3: TGTGCCAGCAGCCCTACAGTCCTCCAAGAGACCCAGTACTTC. This sequence encodes CASSPTVLQETQYF.

The chain recombines TRBV4-1 with TRBJ2-5; D is uncertain. V shed 2 bases and J shed 0 bases, with 10 bases lying between them. This CDR3 has 15 amino acids. From germline, CDR1 is MGHRA and CDR2 YSYEKL. In DNA, the CDR3 is TGCGCCAGCAGCCAACACCACGGGTACCAAGAGACCCAGTACTTC. Its protein product is CASSQHHGYQETQYF.

This clone was seen more than once but under ten times. This chain joins TRBV6-5 and TRBJ2-2; the D is unclear. V was shortened by 2 bases and J by 5 bases, with 6 bases between the two germline ends. This CDR3 has 13 amino acids. Per germline, CDR1 MNHEY and CDR2 SVGAGI. In DNA form, the CDR3 reads TGTGCCAGCAGTTACGAACTAACCGGGGAGCTGTTTTTT. Encoded protein: CASSYELTGELFF.